These 14 T cell receptor beta chains share one sample of origin, sequenced in a study of blood T cells in healthy people across ages. Primed by a sample-barcoded 5' primer and a J-beta primer mix, a second PCR proceeded for about 7 to 11 cycles. TCRdb re-called the 5' RACE reads through MiXCR, storing one row per CDR3 protein. The sample has 1.5 million to 2 million distinct CDR3 sequences; 49% are singletons. Sequencing was carried out using blood. Source of these receptors: a woman in her 40s in good health.

This clonotype was observed once. Sequence at one end of the junction differs from germline and may be a read error. The chain carries TRBV7-2 and TRBJ1-4, with unresolved D. This CDR3 has 15 residues. Germline-derived CDR1 and CDR2 are SGHTA and FQGNSA. The CDR3 nucleotides read TGTGCCGGCAGCCCGGACCGGGTGGCGAGGGAAAAACTGTTTTTT. Translation gives CAGSPDRVAREKLFF.

This clonotype was recorded at least ten times. The chain combines TRBV3-1 with TRBJ2-5; 13 nucleotides align to TRBD2. Germline CDR1 and CDR2: LGHDT and YNNKEL (reference sequence). There are 18 residues in the CDR3. With 0 bases clipped from V and 3 bases from J, the junction kept 7 bases outside the gene matches. Here the CDR3 reads CASSQDSEGLAGEETQYF. In DNA, the CDR3 is TGTGCCAGCAGCCAAGATTCTGAAGGACTAGCGGGGGAAGAGACCCAGTACTTC.

In this sample, this clonotype turned up a few times. This rearrangement joins TRBV7-2 to TRBJ1-2; D may be TRBD1 (5 bases). Germline assignment: CDR1 SGHTA and CDR2 FQGNSA. Between the trimmed V and J ends, which lost 2 bases and 8 bases, there was a span of 15 bases. CDR3 size: 14 residues. CDR3 region: CASSLNAQGRGYTF. CDR3 sequence (DNA): TGTGCCAGCAGCTTAAATGCGCAGGGTCGGGGCTACACCTTC. The full variable domain, completed using reference TRBV7-2 and TRBJ1-2, is GAGVSQSPSNKVTEKGKDVELRCDPISGHTALYWYRQSLGQGLEFLIYFQGNSAPDKSGLPSDRFSAERTGGSVSTLTIQRTQQEDSAVYLCASSLNAQGRGYTFGSGTRLTVV.

The chain has TRBV6-2 or TRBV6-3 and TRBJ2-4; a weak D match, TRBD1 (7 bases). Germline CDR1 is MNHEY and CDR2 is SVGEGT. The CDR3 has 13 amino acids. The germline V and J ends were trimmed by 7 bases and 10 bases, with 17 bases remaining between them. CDR3 protein: CASIIGQGGIQYF. DNA of the CDR3: TGTGCCAGCATCATTGGGCAGGGGGGAATTCAGTACTTC.

The chain uses TRBV27 and TRBJ1-5; D remains ambiguous. V shed 5 bases and J shed 7 bases, with 15 bases lying between them. Germline CDR1 reads MNHEY; CDR2 reads SMNVEV (reference sequence). This CDR3 comprises 14 residues. CDR3 residues: CASSKGSLRQPQHF. CDR3 in DNA: TGTGCCAGCAGTAAAGGATCGTTGAGACAGCCCCAGCATTTT.

The chain recombines TRBV28 with TRBJ1-2; a weak D match, TRBD1 (6 bases). CDR1 and CDR2 (germline): MDHEN, SYDVKM. Trimming pared 3 bases from V and 7 bases from J, leaving 12 bases between. The CDR3 has 13 residues. The CDR3 sequence is CASSLGGRVGYTF. The CDR3 DNA reads as TGTGCCAGCAGTTTGGGGGGCCGAGTTGGCTACACCTTC.

This clonotype turned up a few times. This chain uses TRBV9 with TRBJ2-5; D call uncertain. The germline CDR1 and CDR2 sequences are SGDLS and YYNGEE. This CDR3 is 15 amino acids long. The germline V and J ends were trimmed by 0 bases and 7 bases, with 16 bases remaining between them. This chain's CDR3 is CASSVGTPDLGTQYF. Here the CDR3 DNA reads TGTGCCAGCAGCGTAGGGACCCCCGACTTGGGGACCCAGTACTTC.

The chain joins TRBV12-3 or TRBV12-4 to TRBJ2-3, with a tentative D call TRBD1 (5 bases). The V gene lost 6 bases and the J gene lost 6 bases, with 10 bases spanning the gap. The CDR3 loop spans 12 amino acids. CDR3 region: CASSVRDDTQYF. The CDR3 DNA reads as TGTGCCAGCAGCGTCAGGGATGATACGCAGTATTTT.

The chain links TRBV20-1 to TRBJ1-6; D is possibly TRBD1 (6 bases). This CDR3 is 15 amino acids long. The V and J ends lost 5 bases and 5 bases respectively, with 16 bases between them. In germline, CDR1 is DFQATT, CDR2 SNEGSKA (reference sequence). The CDR3 is CSARGTAGDNSPLHF. CDR3 DNA: TGCAGTGCTCGAGGAACCGCAGGGGATAATTCACCCCTCCACTTT.

The V and J genes are TRBV10-3 and TRBJ2-3; 8 bases are a match to TRBD2. Trimming cost V 6 bases and J 3 bases; bases outside gene matches: 5. Germline V gene sequence: CDR1 ENHRY, CDR2 SYGVKD. The CDR3 is 14 amino acids. The DNA for the CDR3 is TGTGCCATCAGGCCGGGGGGGGTAACAGATACGCAGTATTTT. The encoded protein is CAIRPGGVTDTQYF.

A single count supports this clonotype. V and J are TRBV24-1 and TRBJ2-7; D may be TRBD1 (8 bases). Germline lookup yields CDR1 KGHDR and CDR2 SFDVKD. The CDR3 is 14 residues long. V shed 5 bases and J shed 7 bases, with 17 bases lying between them. The CDR3 DNA sequence: TGTGCCACCAGTGGCCGAGGACAGGGAGGGGAGCAGTACTTC. It translates to CATSGRGQGGEQYF.

This clonotype has just a few counts. The V call is TRBV7-2, the J call TRBJ2-7; tentatively, D is TRBD2 (5 bases). The length of the CDR3 is 14 residues. Germline values: CDR1 SGHTA, CDR2 FQGNSA. The V gene lost 5 bases and the J gene lost 2 bases, with 13 bases spanning the gap. The chain's CDR3 is CASSGRGSAYEQYF. DNA for the CDR3: TGTGCCAGCAGCGGACGGGGATCTGCCTACGAGCAGTACTTC.

This rearrangement joins TRBV7-6 to TRBJ1-4; maybe TRBD1 (6 bases). The CDR3 loop spans 18 amino acids. The germline V and J ends were trimmed by 0 bases and 7 bases, with 21 bases remaining between them. The germline V gene encodes CDR1 SGHVS and CDR2 FNYEAQ. The CDR3 region has the DNA TGTGCCAGCAGCTTAGCGAAGGTCGGGGGCGAATTAAGTGAAAAACTGTTTTTT. It specifies CASSLAKVGGELSEKLFF.

This chain joins TRBV20-1 and TRBJ2-7, with 9 bases fitting TRBD1. The V segment lost 6 bases and the J segment 6 bases; nucleotides outside the gene matches: 6. Germline CDR1 DFQATT, CDR2 SNEGSKA (reference sequence). CDR3 size: 12 residues. This CDR3 is CSAPNRGREQYF. The CDR3 DNA follows: TGCAGTGCCCCAAACAGGGGGCGCGAGCAGTACTTC.